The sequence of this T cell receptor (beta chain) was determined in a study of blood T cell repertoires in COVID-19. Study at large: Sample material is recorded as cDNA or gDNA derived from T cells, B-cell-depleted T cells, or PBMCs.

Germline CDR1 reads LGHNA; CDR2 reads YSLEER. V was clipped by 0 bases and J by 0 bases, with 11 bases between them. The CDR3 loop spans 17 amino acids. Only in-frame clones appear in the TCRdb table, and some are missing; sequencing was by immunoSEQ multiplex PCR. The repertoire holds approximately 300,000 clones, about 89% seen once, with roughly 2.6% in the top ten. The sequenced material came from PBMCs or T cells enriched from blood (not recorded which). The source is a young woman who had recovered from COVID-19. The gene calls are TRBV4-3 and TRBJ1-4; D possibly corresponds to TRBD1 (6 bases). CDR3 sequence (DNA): TGCGCCAGCAGCCAAGATTGGGGGCTGGCAACTAATGAAAAACTGTTTTTT. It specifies CASSQDWGLATNEKLFF.